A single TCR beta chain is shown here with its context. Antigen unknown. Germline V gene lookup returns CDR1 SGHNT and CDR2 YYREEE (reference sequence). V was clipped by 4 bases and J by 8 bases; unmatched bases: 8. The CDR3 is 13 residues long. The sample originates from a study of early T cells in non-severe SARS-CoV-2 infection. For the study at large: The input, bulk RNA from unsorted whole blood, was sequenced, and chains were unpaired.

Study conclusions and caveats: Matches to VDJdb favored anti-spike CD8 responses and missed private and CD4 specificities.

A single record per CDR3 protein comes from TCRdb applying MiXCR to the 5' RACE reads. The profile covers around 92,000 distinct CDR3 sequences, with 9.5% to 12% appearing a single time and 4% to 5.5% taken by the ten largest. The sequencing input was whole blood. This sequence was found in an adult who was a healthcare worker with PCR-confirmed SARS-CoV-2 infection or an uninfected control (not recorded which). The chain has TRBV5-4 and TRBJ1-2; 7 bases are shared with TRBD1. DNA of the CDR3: TGTGCCAGCAGCCCCGGGACAGCGAAAGGCTACACCTTC. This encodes CASSPGTAKGYTF.